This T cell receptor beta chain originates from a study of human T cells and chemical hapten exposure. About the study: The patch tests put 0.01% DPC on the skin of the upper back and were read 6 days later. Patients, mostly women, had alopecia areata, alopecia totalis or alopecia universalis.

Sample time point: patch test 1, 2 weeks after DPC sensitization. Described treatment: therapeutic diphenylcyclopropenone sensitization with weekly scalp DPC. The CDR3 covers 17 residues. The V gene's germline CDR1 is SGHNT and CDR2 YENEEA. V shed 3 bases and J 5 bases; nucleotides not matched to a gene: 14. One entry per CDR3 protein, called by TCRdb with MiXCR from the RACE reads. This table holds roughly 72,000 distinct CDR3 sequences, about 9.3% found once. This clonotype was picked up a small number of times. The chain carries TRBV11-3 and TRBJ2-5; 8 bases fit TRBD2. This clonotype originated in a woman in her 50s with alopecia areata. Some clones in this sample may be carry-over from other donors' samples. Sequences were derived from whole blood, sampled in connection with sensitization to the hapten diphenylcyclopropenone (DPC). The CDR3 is CASSLRRTGGAPETQYF. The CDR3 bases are TGTGCCAGCAGCTTGAGAAGAACCGGGGGGGCCCCGGAGACCCAGTACTTC.